The text below deals with one TCR beta chain. The antigen is not known. Sequencing was performed with immunoSEQ multiplex PCR; in TCRdb, only in-frame clones are kept and a portion is missing. The sample shows 150,000 to 250,000 clones, roughly 81% of them seen only once. V lost 2 bases to trimming and J lost 8 bases; unmatched junction nucleotides: 6. Germline V lookup: CDR1 SGHAT, CDR2 FQNNGV. The CDR3 is made up of 15 amino acids. This record comes from a study of cytomegalovirus exposure and HLA in healthy donors. Study-level background: The platform used for the roughly 130 validation repertoires matched that of the 650 to 750 first-cohort repertoires, a later analysis reported. Study-wide findings and caveats: CMV antigen specificity of three CMV-associated chains was confirmed in vitro.

It was the roughly 130-subject validation cohort, separate from the roughly 700-subject first cohort, to which the donors belonged. The rearrangement uses TRBV11-2 and TRBJ2-1, with TRBD2 identical over 10 bases. This TCR was recovered from a woman in her 30s in good health and CMV-seronegative. The sequencing input was PBMCs. The CDR3 DNA is TGTGCCAGCAGCTTATCAGCGGGAGGGCCCCATGAGCAGTTCTTC. Translated, it gives CASSLSAGGPHEQFF.